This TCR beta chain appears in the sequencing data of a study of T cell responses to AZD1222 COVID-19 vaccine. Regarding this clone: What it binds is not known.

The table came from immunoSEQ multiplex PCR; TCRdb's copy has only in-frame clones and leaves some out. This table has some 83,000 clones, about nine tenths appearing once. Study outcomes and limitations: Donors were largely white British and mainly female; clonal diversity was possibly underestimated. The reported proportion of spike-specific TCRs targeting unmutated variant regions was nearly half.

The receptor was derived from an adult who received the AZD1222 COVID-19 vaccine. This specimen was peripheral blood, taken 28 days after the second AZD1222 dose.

The CDR3 DNA is TGTGCCAGCAGCCGTAGGGGGGACCAATCCTACAATGAGCAGTTCTTC. Protein sequence: CASSRRGDQSYNEQFF. The chain has TRBV11-2 and TRBJ2-1; D possibly matches TRBD1 or TRBD2 (6 bases each). The CDR3 extends over 16 amino acids. The germline CDR1 and CDR2 sequences are SGHAT and FQNNGV. Trimming removed 5 bases from V and 1 base from J, with 15 bases in between.